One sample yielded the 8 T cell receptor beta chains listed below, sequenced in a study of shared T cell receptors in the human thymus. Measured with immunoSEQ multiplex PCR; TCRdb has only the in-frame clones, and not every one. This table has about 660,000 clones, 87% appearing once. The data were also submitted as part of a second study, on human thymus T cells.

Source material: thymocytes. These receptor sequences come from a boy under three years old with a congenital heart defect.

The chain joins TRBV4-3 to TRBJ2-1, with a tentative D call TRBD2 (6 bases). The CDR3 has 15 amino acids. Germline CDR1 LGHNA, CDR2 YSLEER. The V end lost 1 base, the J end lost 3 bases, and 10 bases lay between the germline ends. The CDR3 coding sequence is TGCGCCAGCAGCCAAGTGGGGGGAATCTACAATGAGCAGTTCTTC. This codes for CASSQVGGIYNEQFF.

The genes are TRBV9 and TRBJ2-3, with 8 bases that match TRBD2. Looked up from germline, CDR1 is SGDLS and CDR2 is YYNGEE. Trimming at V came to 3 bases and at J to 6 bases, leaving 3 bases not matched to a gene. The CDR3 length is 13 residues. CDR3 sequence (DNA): TGTGCCAGCAGCGCGGGGGGGCCCGATACGCAGTATTTT. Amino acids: CASSAGGPDTQYF.

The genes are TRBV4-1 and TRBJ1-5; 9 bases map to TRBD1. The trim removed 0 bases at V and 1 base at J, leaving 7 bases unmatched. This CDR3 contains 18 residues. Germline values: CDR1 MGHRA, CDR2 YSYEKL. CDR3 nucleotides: TGCGCCAGCAGCCAAGAGGGGGACAGGGCGTTGAGCAATCAGCCCCAGCATTTT. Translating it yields CASSQEGDRALSNQPQHF.

CDR3 DNA sequence: TGTGCCAGCAGTGAATCCGGGACAGGGGACAAATGGTATGGCTACACCTTC. Translating it yields CASSESGTGDKWYGYTF. J is TRBJ1-2 and V is TRBV6-1, with 10 bases lining up with TRBD1. The CDR3 has 17 amino acids. V shed 2 bases and J 5 bases; nucleotides not matched to a gene: 11. CDR1 and CDR2 from the germline V gene are MNHNS and SASEGT.

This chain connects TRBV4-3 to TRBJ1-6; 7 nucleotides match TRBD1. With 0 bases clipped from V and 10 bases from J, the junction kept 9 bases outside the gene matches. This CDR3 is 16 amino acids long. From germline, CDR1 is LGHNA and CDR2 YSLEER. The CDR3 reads CASSQDRQGLGSPLHF. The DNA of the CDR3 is TGCGCCAGCAGCCAAGATCGACAGGGCTTGGGGTCACCCCTCCACTTT.

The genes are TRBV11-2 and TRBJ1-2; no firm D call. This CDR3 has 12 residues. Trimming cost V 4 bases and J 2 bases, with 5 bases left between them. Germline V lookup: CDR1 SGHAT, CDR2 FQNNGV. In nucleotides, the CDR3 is TGTGCCAGCAGCTCCTACAACTATGGCTACACCTTC. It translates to CASSSYNYGYTF.

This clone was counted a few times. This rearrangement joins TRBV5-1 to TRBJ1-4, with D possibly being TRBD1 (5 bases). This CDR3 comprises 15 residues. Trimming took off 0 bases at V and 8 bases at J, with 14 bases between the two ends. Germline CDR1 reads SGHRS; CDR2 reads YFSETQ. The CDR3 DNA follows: TGCGCCAGCAGCTTGGGACAGTTCAATAACGAAAAACTGTTTTTT. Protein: CASSLGQFNNEKLFF.

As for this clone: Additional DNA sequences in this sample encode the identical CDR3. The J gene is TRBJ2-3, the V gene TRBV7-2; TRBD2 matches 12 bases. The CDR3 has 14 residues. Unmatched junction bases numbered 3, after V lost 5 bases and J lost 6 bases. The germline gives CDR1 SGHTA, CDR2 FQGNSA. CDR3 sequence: CASSHGTSGDTQYF. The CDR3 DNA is TGTGCCAGCAGCCACGGGACTAGCGGGGATACGCAGTATTTT.